These 27 T cell receptor beta chains originate from one sample sequenced in a study of identical twins. TCRdb reprocessed the 5' RACE reads via MiXCR and lists one record per CDR3 protein. The table includes under 350,000 distinct CDR3 sequences, over 8.5% detected once. These data were likewise used in another study, on yellow fever vaccine responses in identical twins.

Sample: CD8+ T cells sorted from blood. These receptors originate from a woman aged 18-30 years in good health.

This clonotype has just a few counts. V usage is TRBV15 and J usage is TRBJ2-3; D ambiguous. Germline V gene data show CDR1 as LNHNV and CDR2 as YYDKDF (reference sequence). This CDR3 contains 16 residues. Trimming pared 0 bases from V and 0 bases from J, leaving 10 bases between. Here the CDR3 DNA reads TGTGCCACCAGCAGAGAGGAGACAACTAGCACAGATACGCAGTATTTT. Protein: CATSREETTSTDTQYF.

The gene calls are TRBV27 and TRBJ2-7; possibly TRBD2 for D (5 bases). The CDR3 is made up of 10 amino acids. Germline lookup yields CDR1 MNHEY and CDR2 SMNVEV (reference sequence). CDR3: CATGELEQYF. The CDR3 DNA sequence: TGTGCAACCGGGGAACTCGAGCAGTACTTC.

This clonotype appeared many times. The V and J genes are TRBV5-1 and TRBJ2-7; perhaps TRBD1 as D (6 bases). The germline V and J ends were trimmed by 1 base and 4 bases, with 24 bases remaining between them. The germline CDR1 and CDR2 sequences are SGHRS and YFSETQ. The CDR3 is made up of 18 amino acids. The chain's CDR3 is CASSLRGRGESGKYEQYF. In DNA, the CDR3 is TGCGCCAGCAGCTTGAGGGGCAGGGGAGAAAGTGGGAAATACGAGCAGTACTTC.

The chain combines TRBV20-1 with TRBJ2-7; D might be TRBD1 (5 bases). This CDR3 has 12 residues. With 3 bases removed from V and 5 bases from J, the gap between germline ends came to 11 bases. Germline CDR1 and CDR2: DFQATT and SNEGSKA (reference sequence). CDR3 in amino acids: CSASSTGHEQYF. As DNA, the CDR3 is TGCAGTGCTAGTTCTACAGGCCACGAGCAGTACTTC.

The chain couples TRBV11-1 to TRBJ2-5; D may match TRBD1 or TRBD2 (6 bases each). Trimming removed 3 bases at V and 4 bases at J, with 15 bases between. CDR1 and CDR2 from the germline V gene are SGHAT and FQDESV (reference sequence). The CDR3 length is 15 residues. The CDR3 spells CASSLGLRGAETQYF. The CDR3 coding sequence is TGTGCCAGCAGCTTGGGTCTGAGGGGGGCAGAGACCCAGTACTTC.

The chain combines TRBV7-2 with TRBJ2-5, with 9 nucleotides matching TRBD1. In germline, CDR1 is SGHTA, CDR2 FQGNSA. The CDR3 runs 15 residues. Germline trimming cut 1 base from V and 6 bases from J; bases unmatched to any gene: 6. CDR3 amino acids: CASSLVPTGGKTQYF. DNA of the CDR3: TGTGCCAGCAGCTTAGTCCCGACAGGGGGGAAGACCCAGTACTTC. Complete variable domain (other parts from reference TRBV7-2 and TRBJ2-5): GAGVSQSPSNKVTEKGKDVELRCDPISGHTALYWYRQSLGQGLEFLIYFQGNSAPDKSGLPSDRFSAERTGGSVSTLTIQRTQQEDSAVYLCASSLVPTGGKTQYFGPGTRLLVL.

This sequence joins TRBV5-1 and TRBJ2-7, with D perhaps matching TRBD1 or TRBD2 (5 bases each). In germline, CDR1 is SGHRS, CDR2 YFSETQ. V shed 4 bases and J shed 6 bases, with 20 bases lying between them. The CDR3 spans 15 residues. The CDR3 loop is CASSPEGEISSEQYF. The CDR3 DNA reads TGCGCCAGCAGCCCGGAAGGGGAGATAAGCTCCGAGCAGTACTTC.

V is TRBV7-8 and J is TRBJ1-3, with D perhaps TRBD1 (5 bases). Trimming removed 5 bases from V and 2 bases from J, with 10 bases in between. CDR1 SGHVS and CDR2 FQNEAQ come from the germline V gene. The CDR3 spans 14 residues. The DNA of the CDR3 is TGTGCCAGCAGCCCGGACATGGCTGGAAACACCATATATTTT. This encodes CASSPDMAGNTIYF.

This clonotype was observed at least ten times. The rearrangement uses TRBV12-3 or TRBV12-4 and TRBJ2-1; TRBD2 might be the D (6 bases). Trimming took off 1 base at V and 4 bases at J, with 8 bases between the two ends. This CDR3 has 14 amino acids. The CDR3 here is CASSLGREYNEQFF. Written as DNA, the CDR3 is TGTGCCAGCAGTTTAGGGCGGGAATACAATGAGCAGTTCTTC.

This clonotype was seen a few times. The V call is TRBV7-8, the J call TRBJ2-7; D gene uncertain. The CDR3 totals 14 residues. The germline V gene encodes CDR1 SGHVS and CDR2 FQNEAQ. With 2 bases removed from V and 3 bases from J, the gap between germline ends came to 11 bases. DNA for the CDR3: TGTGCCAGCAGCTTAAAGCCCGCGATCTACGAGCAGTACTTC. Its translation is CASSLKPAIYEQYF. Variable domain in full (rest from reference TRBV7-8 and TRBJ2-7): GAGVSQSPRYKVAKRGQDVALRCDPISGHVSLFWYQQALGQGPEFLTYFQNEAQLDKSGLPSDRFFAERPEGSVSTLKIQRTQQEDSAVYLCASSLKPAIYEQYFGPGTRLTVT.

The V call is TRBV6-2 or TRBV6-3, the J call TRBJ2-1; the match to TRBD2 covers 16 bases. CDR1 and CDR2 from the germline V gene are MNHEY and SVGEGT. The J segment lost 9 bases and the V segment lost 4 bases, leaving 18 bases of the junction unmatched. This CDR3 is built from 20 residues. CDR3 protein: CASSFHTGTSGRADPGEQFF. In nucleotides, the CDR3 is TGTGCCAGCAGTTTCCACACCGGGACTAGCGGGAGGGCCGATCCCGGTGAGCAGTTCTTC.

This clonotype was counted a few times. V gene TRBV7-9 combines with J gene TRBJ2-3; TRBD2 agrees at 10 bases. This CDR3 is 17 amino acids long. The V segment lost 3 bases and the J segment 2 bases; nucleotides outside the gene matches: 8. Germline V CDR1 and CDR2: SEHNR, FQNEAQ (reference sequence). The CDR3 spells CASSFYHSGRNTDTQYF. The CDR3 coding sequence is TGTGCCAGCAGCTTTTATCATAGCGGGAGGAACACAGATACGCAGTATTTT. Together with reference TRBV7-9 and TRBJ2-3, the CDR3 gives the full variable domain: DTGVSQNPRHKITKRGQNVTFRCDPISEHNRLYWYRQTLGQGPEFLTYFQNEAQLEKSRLLSDRFSAERPKGSFSTLEIQRTEQGDSAMYLCASSFYHSGRNTDTQYFGPGTRLTVL.

This clonotype was seen ten or more times. The genes are TRBV12-3 or TRBV12-4 and TRBJ2-2, with 14 nucleotides matching TRBD2. V gave up 10 bases and J gave up 4 bases; unmatched junction bases: 5. The CDR3 loop spans 15 amino acids. As DNA, the CDR3 is TGTGCCACCAGACTAGCGGGAGGGTTCACCGGGGAGCTGTTTTTT. As protein: CATRLAGGFTGELFF.

This clonotype was seen more than once but under ten times. The rearrangement joins TRBV27 to TRBJ1-2; D remains unclear. V was pared by 3 bases and J by 4 bases, with 12 bases between. There are 14 residues in the CDR3. CDR1 is MNHEY, CDR2 SMNVEV, per germline (reference sequence). The CDR3 is CASSLGGSSYGYTF. CDR3 bases: TGTGCCAGCAGTTTGGGAGGGAGCTCCTATGGCTACACCTTC.

CDR3 coding DNA: TGCGCCAGCAGCCAAGTAAATCAGGGCTATGGCTACACCTTC. Translating gives CASSQVNQGYGYTF. The gene calls are TRBV4-3 and TRBJ1-2, with D maybe TRBD1 (5 bases). Germline V gene lookup returns CDR1 LGHNA and CDR2 YSLEER. The CDR3 sequence is 14 residues long. Trimming left V 1 base short and J 4 bases short, with 10 bases between.

This sequence joins TRBV24-1 and TRBJ1-2; no firm D call. V lost 4 bases and J 3 bases, leaving 11 bases between the germline ends. The germline V gene has CDR1 KGHDR and CDR2 SFDVKD. The CDR3 runs to 14 residues. This chain's CDR3 is CATSEPDLDYGYTF. The CDR3 DNA sequence: TGTGCCACCAGTGAACCGGACCTGGACTATGGCTACACCTTC.

V is TRBV27 and J is TRBJ2-7; D is possibly TRBD1 or TRBD2 (5 bases each). CDR1 is MNHEY and CDR2 is SMNVEV in the germline V gene (reference sequence). There are 14 residues in the CDR3. Trimming pared 2 bases from V and 6 bases from J, leaving 14 bases between. The chain's CDR3 is CASSLPGWGSEQYF. CDR3 nucleotides: TGTGCCAGCAGTTTACCAGGATGGGGGTCCGAGCAGTACTTC.

This clonotype occurred many times. This sequence joins TRBV13 and TRBJ2-1; the match to TRBD2 covers 7 bases. J was trimmed by 8 bases and V by 7 bases; bases with no gene match: 11. This CDR3 is 14 amino acids long. Germline values: CDR1 PRHDT, CDR2 FYEKMQ (reference sequence). Here the CDR3 reads CASKPVTSDDEQFF. The CDR3 DNA follows: TGTGCCAGCAAGCCGGTAACTAGCGACGATGAGCAGTTCTTC.

There are many counts of this clonotype. This rearrangement joins TRBV5-6 to TRBJ2-7; 7 bases are a match to TRBD2. There are 13 residues in the CDR3. After removal of 4 bases from V and 6 bases from J, the junction contained 7 bases not matched to a gene. Germline assignment: CDR1 SGHDT and CDR2 YYEEEE. CDR3: CASSTGGRAEQYF. CDR3 nucleotide sequence: TGTGCCAGCAGCACGGGTGGGAGGGCCGAGCAGTACTTC.

This clonotype was recorded a few times. The V call is TRBV20-1, the J call TRBJ2-1, with 8 nucleotides matching TRBD2. Losses at the gene ends were 0 bases for V and 8 bases for J; bases not matched to a gene: 6. CDR1 DFQATT and CDR2 SNEGSKA come from the germline V gene (reference sequence). This CDR3 has 14 amino acids. The DNA of the CDR3 is TGCAGTGCTAGAGAAGATAGCGGGATATATGAGCAGTTCTTC. Translation: CSAREDSGIYEQFF.

This clonotype was counted a few times. This chain links TRBV5-1 with TRBJ1-1; possibly TRBD1 for D (5 bases). The CDR3 has 17 amino acids. The germline V and J ends were trimmed by 0 bases and 0 bases, with 15 bases remaining between them. The germline gives CDR1 SGHRS, CDR2 YFSETQ. CDR3 protein: CASSLGASGTMNTEAFF. CDR3 DNA: TGCGCCAGCAGCTTGGGAGCTTCGGGGACCATGAACACTGAAGCTTTCTTT.

With regard to this clonotype: This may stem from a read error, because a much larger clone lies one nucleotide away. The chain is built from TRBV27 and TRBJ2-1; D possibly corresponds to TRBD1 (9 bases). CDR1 and CDR2 (germline): MNHEY, SMNVEV (reference sequence). The CDR3 contains 15 residues. V lost 11 bases and J 8 bases, leaving 25 bases between the germline ends. The CDR3 spells CACKDRGLAGHEQFF. CDR3 coding DNA: TGTGCCTGCAAGGACAGGGGTTTAGCGGGGCATGAGCAGTTCTTC.

The chain is built from TRBV7-6 and TRBJ1-4; tentative D call: TRBD1 (6 bases). V lost 0 bases to trimming and J lost 8 bases, with 19 bases between them. Germline V gives CDR1 SGHVS, CDR2 FNYEAQ. This CDR3 spans 17 amino acids. The CDR3 sequence is CASSLAREGQDGEKLFF. Here the CDR3 DNA reads TGTGCCAGCAGCTTAGCGCGAGAGGGACAAGACGGAGAAAAACTGTTTTTT.

Many counts were recorded for this clonotype. The chain employs TRBV7-3 and TRBJ2-3; the D gene is possibly TRBD1 (6 bases). The V gene's germline CDR1 is SGHTA and CDR2 FQGTGA. Trimming took off 0 bases at V and 6 bases at J, with 10 bases between the two ends. This CDR3 has 14 amino acids. CDR3: CASSLTVGGDTQYF. DNA of the CDR3: TGTGCCAGCAGCTTAACAGTTGGGGGCGATACGCAGTATTTT.

This clonotype was observed at least ten times. The V and J genes are TRBV4-3 and TRBJ2-6, with TRBD2 identical over 9 bases. The CDR3 spans 16 residues. The ends lost 4 bases at V and 0 bases at J; junction bases unmatched: 1. Per germline, CDR1 LGHNA and CDR2 YSLEER. The CDR3 DNA is TGCGCCAGCAGCCCGACTAGCGGCTCTGGGGCCAACGTCCTGACTTTC. This codes for CASSPTSGSGANVLTF.

V usage is TRBV11-2 and J usage is TRBJ1-5; 8 bases fit TRBD1. The CDR3 contains 18 residues. The germline gives CDR1 SGHAT, CDR2 FQNNGV. With 5 bases clipped from V and 4 bases from J, the junction kept 16 bases outside the gene matches. The CDR3 nucleotides read TGTGCCAGCAGCAAAATAACGAGGGGACAGGCGCGAAATCAGCCCCAGCATTTT. Translating gives CASSKITRGQARNQPQHF.

The table lists this clonotype with a few counts. The gene calls are TRBV7-9 and TRBJ2-7; D could derive from TRBD1 or TRBD2 (5 bases each). The germline V and J ends were trimmed by 6 bases and 1 base, with 10 bases remaining between them. The CDR3 contains 13 residues. From germline, CDR1 is SEHNR and CDR2 FQNEAQ (reference sequence). The CDR3 here is CASSRDESYEQYF. CDR3 DNA: TGTGCCAGCAGTCGGGACGAATCCTACGAGCAGTACTTC.